This T cell receptor (beta chain) comes out of a study of blood T cells in healthy people across ages (dated by TCRdb to between 2014 and 2016). Regarding the complete study: Template switching captured roughly one uniquely barcoded TCR beta cDNA molecule per two T cells in model experiments. To track age-related changes in TCR beta repertoire diversity, the study relied on deep sequencing normalized with unique cDNA molecular identifiers. Four age groups were formed from the donors: young (average about 16 years), middle-aged (approximately 42), aged (62) and long-lived (roughly 88). To avoid experimental bias, donors of different ages were spread randomly across the sequencing lanes. The study analyzed two additional independent replicas of 1 million unique cDNA reads from the same blood draw for two donors, one aged 18 to 30 and one aged 80 or older. The study at large found these results: Estimates of total diversity based on one million sequenced T cells were considered lower bounds and underestimates. Because the CMV infection status of the donors was unknown, age-related changes in expanded clonotypes may potentially have been confounded. There was a strong correlation between observed TCR beta diversity and the percentage of naive T cells measured by flow cytometry. Observed TCR beta diversity per million T cells fell roughly linearly with age, and a significant reduction was already apparent by age roughly 40. The long-lived group showed more naive CD4+ T cells, fewer expanded clones and increased TCR diversity than the aged group, suggesting age selection. Bulk unsorted PBMC profiling prevented conclusive comparison of naive and antigen-experienced compartments.

This clonotype came up many times. This receptor's antigen is unknown. No quality values exist for individual bases; no much larger clone is one base distant. The roughly 39 donors, aged about 6 to 95 years, were systemically healthy Caucasian individuals from Russia. Each donor gave 8 to 10 milliliters of peripheral blood, collected into EDTA-treated Vacutainer tubes. PBMCs were isolated by Ficoll-Paque density-gradient centrifugation, with at least 7 million obtained per sample. Total RNA, at least 6 micrograms per sample, was extracted from PBMCs with Trizol reagent. The percentages of naive CD45RAhigh/CD27high T cells were determined by flow cytometry on a PBMC aliquot from every donor. CDR1 and CDR2, per the germline V gene, are SGHTA and FQGNSA. Taken from cysteine to phenylalanine, the CDR3 has 15 residues. Of the read, only the CDR3 DNA is kept; its 45 bases are in frame from base 1. Trimming costs V 1 base and J 3 bases, and their ends lie 10 bases apart.

Preparation of the library involved 5' RACE. TCRdb names Illumina HiSeq 2500 as the instrument used. The second PCR ran for roughly 7 to 11 cycles and used a J-beta primer mix along with a sample-barcoded 5' primer. A unique molecular identifier was introduced onto each TCR beta cDNA molecule by a template-switch 5' adaptor carrying 12 random nucleotides. Each sample yielded at least 3 million CDR3-containing paired-end reads. First-strand cDNA was synthesized from all RNA with the Mint cDNA synthesis kit, primed by a TRBC-specific oligonucleotide. Following uracil-DNA glycosylase treatment, all cDNA underwent a first 18-cycle PCR with the universal primers M1SS and BC2_uni_R. In the original analysis: Normalization of each sample was performed by random selection of 1 million high-quality reads, each carrying a distinct molecular identifier. Instead of being binned into consensus sequences, reads with shared molecular identifiers were discarded. MiTCR, with a Q25 quality threshold and the strictest error-elimination algorithm, was used for CDR3 identification, clonotype clustering and error correction. A nonparametric unseen species model with Euler transformation was used to estimate lower-bound total TCR beta diversity. TCRdb trimmed public reads at Q25 via fastp, called clones via MiXCR and kept in-frame beta chains. Identical CDR3 protein sequences are pooled into one entry, listed with their most common genes and DNA. TCRdb, not the original authors, processed these V and J calls. Within this sample are approximately 1.5 million distinct CDR3 sequences, with roughly a third of them counted one time only. The ten largest clones represent about 10% of the sample.

The specimen sequenced was blood. The chain was built from TRBV7-2 and TRBJ2-1; a weak D assignment points to TRBD2 (6 bases agree). The origin of this receptor is a woman in her 30s in good health. The CDR3 protein sequence reads: CASSLGGTGYNEQFF. The DNA is TGTGCCAGCAGCTTAGGGGGGACTGGCTACAATGAGCAGTTCTTC.